The clone carrying this T cell receptor (beta chain) was seen a single time. Its cognate antigen is unknown. The source of the sample is a study of identifying expanded T cells in peripheral blood. Method: immunoSEQ multiplex PCR; TCRdb's copy keeps in-frame clones and lacks some. The data contain about 110,000 clones, around 89% of them singletons. This CDR3 spans 15 amino acids. Germline lookup yields CDR1 SGHVT and CDR2 SQSDAQ. Trimming removed 0 bases at V and 2 bases at J, with 11 bases between. Study-wide findings and caveats: Across healthy donors, higher total template counts meant significantly greater approximately 2-week count variance.

This chain links TRBV7-4 with TRBJ2-7; perhaps TRBD2 as D (6 bases). The TCR comes from a person aged 18 to 75 in good health. The sample comprised blood. CDR3 nucleotides: TGTGCCAGCAGCTTAGCCGGCGGGACGGCCTACGAGCAGTACTTC. Amino acids: CASSLAGGTAYEQYF.